The 28 T cell receptor beta chains reported below all come from one sample, sequenced in a study of chemoradiotherapy in HPV16-positive cancers. Here immunoSEQ multiplex PCR was the method, and the copy in TCRdb shows in-frame clones only, minus some. Altogether approximately 12,000 clones are present, 81% being singletons, with the ten largest covering approximately 1%. The sample was collected from a patient who underwent chemoradiotherapy. The receptors come from a human donor with HPV-associated anogenital cancer.

The chain links TRBV6-5 to TRBJ1-4; no firm D call. Germline CDR1 and CDR2: MNHEY and SVGAGI. Trimming shortened V by 5 bases and J by 5 bases, and 12 bases separated the two germline ends. The CDR3 consists of 14 residues. The CDR3 nucleotides read TGTGCCAGCAGTCCTCAGCCCGGGAATGAAAAACTGTTTTTT. As protein: CASSPQPGNEKLFF.

V gene TRBV11-3 combines with J gene TRBJ2-1; D perhaps matches TRBD2 (6 bases). V dropped 2 bases and J dropped 9 bases, with 8 bases sitting between them. This CDR3 has 12 amino acids. Per the germline V gene, CDR1 is SGHNT and CDR2 is YENEEA. The DNA for the CDR3 is TGTGCCAGCAGCTTAATGGGAGGTGAGCAGTTCTTC. Encoded protein: CASSLMGGEQFF.

The genes are TRBV2 and TRBJ1-5, with D unresolved. The V end lost 8 bases, the J end lost 4 bases, and 9 bases lay between the germline ends. The CDR3 runs to 12 residues. The V gene's germline CDR1 is SNHLY and CDR2 FYNNEI. The CDR3 protein is CASGLGNQPQHF. The CDR3 nucleotides read TGTGCCAGCGGACTGGGAAATCAGCCCCAGCATTTT.

This clone was seen once. The chain recombines TRBV5-8 with TRBJ1-2; D perhaps matches TRBD1 (5 bases). This CDR3 spans 14 amino acids. From germline, CDR1 is SGHTS and CDR2 YDEGEE. The germline V and J ends were trimmed by 0 bases and 7 bases, with 13 bases remaining between them. CDR3 sequence: CASSLDRGRGGYTF. In DNA form, the CDR3 reads TGTGCCAGCAGCTTGGACCGGGGGAGAGGTGGCTACACCTTC.

J is TRBJ2-3 and V is TRBV10-3; no reliable D call. Germline V gene sequence: CDR1 ENHRY, CDR2 SYGVKD. The CDR3 spans 11 residues. V lost 4 bases and J lost 5, with 4 bases in between. The CDR3 sequence is CAISGGDTQYF. In nucleotides, the CDR3 is TGTGCCATCAGTGGAGGAGATACGCAGTATTTT.

The gene calls are TRBV20-1 and TRBJ1-5; D remains ambiguous. The CDR3 is made up of 9 amino acids. CDR1 is DFQATT, CDR2 SNEGSKA, per germline (reference sequence). The V end lost 3 bases, the J end lost 9 bases, and 3 bases lay between the germline ends. The CDR3 nucleotides are TGCAGTGCTAGCTCGCCCCAGCATTTT. Residues: CSASSPQHF.

V usage is TRBV2 and J usage is TRBJ1-4, with D uncertain. V dropped 6 bases and J dropped 8 bases, with 16 bases sitting between them. The CDR3 runs to 14 residues. Germline CDR1 and CDR2: SNHLY and FYNNEI. The CDR3 region is CASRMSPRTEKLFF. The DNA for the CDR3 is TGTGCCAGCAGAATGAGCCCCCGCACAGAAAAACTGTTTTTT.

The rearrangement uses TRBV7-9 and TRBJ1-3; 7 bases map to TRBD1. Germline CDR1 is SEHNR and CDR2 is FQNEAQ (reference sequence). The CDR3 spans 16 residues. The V gene end was trimmed by 0 bases and the J gene end by 0 bases; junction bases not matched to a gene: 2. CDR3 region: CASSLASGGSGNTIYF. The CDR3 nucleotides are TGTGCCAGCAGCTTAGCGTCAGGGGGCTCTGGAAACACCATATATTTT.

The rearrangement joins TRBV9 to TRBJ1-2; D is undetermined. CDR1 is SGDLS and CDR2 is YYNGEE in the germline V gene. V was clipped by 0 bases and J by 6 bases, with 12 bases between them. CDR3 length: 14 amino acids. The CDR3 bases are TGTGCCAGCAGCGTAGAACCCGGGGTGGATGGCTACACCTTC. Protein: CASSVEPGVDGYTF.

The gene calls are TRBV30 and TRBJ2-3; D unresolved. This CDR3 is built from 14 residues. The germline gives CDR1 GTSNPN, CDR2 SVGIG (reference sequence). V was shortened by 1 base and J by 1 base, with 9 bases between the two germline ends. This CDR3 reads CAWSASLRTDTQYF. CDR3 bases: TGTGCCTGGAGTGCCTCTCTGCGCACAGATACGCAGTATTTT.

The sample holds a few counts of this clone. The chain links TRBV7-8 to TRBJ1-5, with D possibly being TRBD1 (5 bases). This CDR3 spans 16 amino acids. CDR1 is SGHVS and CDR2 is FQNEAQ in the germline V gene. V was clipped by 1 base and J by 1 base, with 11 bases between them. The chain's CDR3 is CASSLEGQGSNQPQHF. The CDR3 DNA is TGTGCCAGCAGCTTAGAAGGTCAGGGAAGCAATCAGCCCCAGCATTTT.

This chain connects TRBV15 to TRBJ1-2; a possible D gene is TRBD1 (6 bases). Per germline, CDR1 LNHNV and CDR2 YYDKDF (reference sequence). The CDR3 has 13 residues. Trimming pared 2 bases from V and 8 bases from J, leaving 12 bases between. The CDR3: CATSRPETGGYTF. CDR3 coding DNA: TGTGCCACCAGCAGACCGGAGACAGGAGGCTACACCTTC.

CDR3 DNA: TGTGCCAGCAGCCTTTCCCTCCGGGACAGGGTCTCCTATAATTCACCCCTCCACTTT. It specifies CASSLSLRDRVSYNSPLHF. This sequence joins TRBV14 and TRBJ1-6, with 9 bases identical to TRBD1. From germline, CDR1 is SGHDN and CDR2 FVKESK. The CDR3 totals 19 residues. Trimming at V came to 4 bases and at J to 0 bases, leaving 10 bases not matched to a gene. Based on the CDR3 plus reference TRBV14 and TRBJ1-6, the full variable domain is EAGVTQFPSHSVIEKGQTVTLRCDPISGHDNLYWYRRVMGKEIKFLLHFVKESKQDESGMPNNRFLAERTGGTYSTLKVQPAELEDSGVYFCASSLSLRDRVSYNSPLHFGNGTRLTVT.

The chain has TRBV4-1 and TRBJ1-2, with D possibly TRBD1 on 5 matching bases. V gave up 2 bases and J gave up 2 bases, with 15 bases separating them. This CDR3 is built from 16 residues. Germline CDR1 and CDR2: MGHRA and YSYEKL. CDR3 residues: CASSQTHAGRNYGYTF. CDR3 nucleotides: TGCGCCAGCAGCCAAACCCACGCAGGGCGGAACTATGGCTACACCTTC.

The rearrangement uses TRBV30 and TRBJ2-1; TRBD2 might be the D (5 bases). Trimming shortened V by 7 bases and J by 4 bases, and 14 bases separated the two germline ends. The germline gives CDR1 GTSNPN, CDR2 SVGIG (reference sequence). The CDR3 sequence is 13 residues long. The CDR3 DNA reads TGTGCCTTGGGAGAGAATCATTACAATGAGCAGTTCTTC. This gives the protein CALGENHYNEQFF.

The rearrangement uses TRBV9 and TRBJ1-4; D remains ambiguous. This CDR3 region has 14 residues. Germline values: CDR1 SGDLS, CDR2 YYNGEE. V shed 3 bases and J shed 8 bases, with 14 bases lying between them. The CDR3 DNA reads as TGTGCCAGCAGCGCGGGGTTGACGGTGGAAAAACTGTTTTTT. Translating it yields CASSAGLTVEKLFF. Combining the CDR3 with reference TRBV9 and TRBJ1-4 gives the whole variable domain DSGVTQTPKHLITATGQRVTLRCSPRSGDLSVYWYQQSLDQGLQFLIQYYNGEERAKGNILERFSAQQFPDLHSELNLSSLELGDSALYFCASSAGLTVEKLFFGSGTQLSVL.

J is TRBJ2-3 and V is TRBV19, with D unclear. Between the trimmed V and J ends, which lost 2 bases and 0 bases, there was a span of 6 bases. There are 14 residues in the CDR3. Germline V gives CDR1 LNHDA, CDR2 SQIVND (reference sequence). For the CDR3, the DNA is TGTGCCAGTAGTATAAGGCAAAGCACAGATACGCAGTATTTT. Amino acids: CASSIRQSTDTQYF.

The chain couples TRBV14 to TRBJ1-2; a weak D match, TRBD1 (5 bases). Germline V gene lookup returns CDR1 SGHDN and CDR2 FVKESK. The CDR3 covers 14 residues. Trimming cost V 0 bases and J 8 bases, with 13 bases left between them. CDR3 sequence: CASSQDGDWGGYTF. The CDR3 DNA reads TGTGCCAGCAGCCAAGATGGGGACTGGGGAGGCTACACCTTC.

This chain joins TRBV4-1 and TRBJ1-5; no definite D call. The CDR3 spans 10 residues. The V gene's germline CDR1 is MGHRA and CDR2 YSYEKL. V was pared by 3 bases and J by 9 bases, with 3 bases between. CDR3 sequence: CASSQVPQHF. The CDR3 region has the DNA TGCGCCAGCAGCCAGGTGCCCCAGCATTTT.

This clone was seen a few times. This chain joins TRBV28 and TRBJ2-7, with 7 bases identical to TRBD1. V gave up 6 bases and J gave up 1 base; unmatched junction bases: 6. The V gene's germline CDR1 is MDHEN and CDR2 SYDVKM. This CDR3 has 14 residues. The CDR3 loop is CASRTGTVSYEQYF. The CDR3 DNA sequence: TGTGCCAGCAGGACCGGGACAGTATCCTACGAGCAGTACTTC.

This chain joins TRBV2 and TRBJ2-2; possible D gene TRBD1, 5 bases. Germline V gene lookup returns CDR1 SNHLY and CDR2 FYNNEI. V gave up 5 bases and J gave up 4 bases, with 11 bases separating them. The CDR3 extends over 14 amino acids. CDR3 region: CASSSQGSTGELFF. CDR3 DNA: TGTGCCAGCAGTAGTCAGGGTAGCACCGGGGAGCTGTTTTTT.

This chain links TRBV7-9 with TRBJ1-1; D remains ambiguous. The germline V and J ends were trimmed by 4 bases and 5 bases, with 17 bases remaining between them. The CDR3 sequence is 15 residues long. Germline CDR1 SEHNR, CDR2 FQNEAQ (reference sequence). As DNA, the CDR3 is TGTGCCAGCAGCTATCTCGGAAATAGAGATACTGAAGCTTTCTTT. Its translation: CASSYLGNRDTEAFF.

This clone was seen only a few times. This chain joins TRBV6-5 and TRBJ1-6; 9 positions agree with TRBD1. J was trimmed by 9 bases and V by 10 bases; bases with no gene match: 10. CDR1 is MNHEY, CDR2 SVGAGI, per germline. This CDR3 contains 14 residues. In DNA form, the CDR3 reads TGTGCCACCTTCCCGGGACAGGGAACTTCACCCCTCCACTTT. Translating gives CATFPGQGTSPLHF.

The V gene is TRBV5-6, the J gene TRBJ1-2; D ambiguous. In germline, CDR1 is SGHDT, CDR2 YYEEEE. Trimming took 5 bases from V and 2 from J, leaving 16 bases between them. This CDR3 spans 15 amino acids. The CDR3 here is CASRITTGANYGYTF. DNA of the CDR3: TGTGCCAGCAGGATCACCACCGGCGCAAACTATGGCTACACCTTC. Full variable domain (remainder filled in from reference TRBV5-6 and TRBJ1-2): DAGVTQSPTHLIKTRGQQVTLRCSPKSGHDTVSWYQQALGQGPQFIFQYYEEEERQRGNFPDRFSGHQFPNYSSELNVNALLLGDSALYLCASRITTGANYGYTFGSGTRLTVV.

This chain uses TRBV5-1 with TRBJ2-1; D tentatively reads TRBD1 or TRBD2 (5 bases each). This CDR3 region has 16 residues. The V end lost 4 bases, the J end lost 0 bases, and 14 bases lay between the germline ends. CDR1 and CDR2 (germline): SGHRS, YFSETQ. The CDR3 DNA is TGCGCCAGCAGCGCTAGCAGGGTAAGCTCCTACAATGAGCAGTTCTTC. It encodes CASSASRVSSYNEQFF.

V usage is TRBV28 and J usage is TRBJ2-3, with D possibly matching TRBD2 (6 bases). This CDR3 has 16 residues. Trimming stripped 6 bases from V and 0 bases from J, with 16 bases between. Germline CDR1 and CDR2: MDHEN and SYDVKM. CDR3 sequence: CASRIKRGRSTDTQYF. CDR3 DNA sequence: TGTGCCAGCAGAATTAAACGGGGGAGGAGCACAGATACGCAGTATTTT.

This chain uses TRBV18 with TRBJ1-1, with no clear D. Germline lookup yields CDR1 KGHSH and CDR2 LQKENI. The CDR3 is 12 amino acids. V was clipped by 3 bases and J by 8 bases, with 10 bases between them. The CDR3 DNA sequence: TGTGCCAGCTCACCGGACCCACCCGAAGCTTTCTTT. Translating gives CASSPDPPEAFF.

The chain joins TRBV5-1 to TRBJ2-3, with 8 bases identical to TRBD2. Trimming took 0 bases from V and 0 from J; bases not matched to a gene: 3. This CDR3 has 16 amino acids. The germline V gene has CDR1 SGHRS and CDR2 YFSETQ. CDR3 DNA: TGCGCCAGCAGCTTGGAGGCGGGGGGAAGCACAGATACGCAGTATTTT. Its protein is CASSLEAGGSTDTQYF.